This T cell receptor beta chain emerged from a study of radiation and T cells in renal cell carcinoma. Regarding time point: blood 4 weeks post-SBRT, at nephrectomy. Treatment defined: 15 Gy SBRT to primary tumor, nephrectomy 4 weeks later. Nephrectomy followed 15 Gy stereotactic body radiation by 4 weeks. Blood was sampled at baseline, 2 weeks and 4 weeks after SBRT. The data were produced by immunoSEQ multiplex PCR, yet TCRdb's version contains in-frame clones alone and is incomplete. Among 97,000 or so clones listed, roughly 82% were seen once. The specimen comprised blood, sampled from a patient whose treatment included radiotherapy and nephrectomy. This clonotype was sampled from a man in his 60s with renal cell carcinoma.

This CDR3 is CSVNYPTLNEQFF. CDR3 in DNA: TGCAGCGTCAACTACCCGACACTCAATGAGCAGTTCTTC. The rearrangement joins TRBV29-1 to TRBJ2-1; D remains ambiguous. The CDR3 loop spans 13 amino acids. Germline-derived CDR1 and CDR2 are SQVTM and ANQGSEA. V shed 6 bases and J shed 6 bases, with 15 bases lying between them.